The 16 T cell receptor beta chains listed next were all sequenced from one sample in a study of blood T cells in healthy people across ages. For the second PCR, which ran for roughly 7 to 11 cycles, a sample-barcoded 5' primer and a J-beta primer mix were used. TCRdb passed the 5' RACE reads through MiXCR, listing each CDR3 protein once. In the table there are fewer than 1 million distinct CDR3 sequences, under 45% of which are singletons. Sample: blood. The origin of the receptors is a man between 60 and 75 years old in good health.

The V call is TRBV7-2, the J call TRBJ2-5; 8 bases map to TRBD2. V shed 8 bases, J shed 5 bases, and the junction held 10 bases outside the gene matches. Germline V gene sequence: CDR1 SGHTA, CDR2 FQGNSA. This CDR3 comprises 14 residues. Written as DNA, the CDR3 is TGTGCCAGCGGGGTAGCGGGGCGCCAGGAGACCCAGTACTTC. Its translation: CASGVAGRQETQYF.

This clonotype was detected ten times or more. V gene TRBV29-1 combines with J gene TRBJ2-6; D is unresolved. Germline assignment: CDR1 SQVTM and CDR2 ANQGSEA. The CDR3 consists of 14 residues. Between the trimmed V and J ends, which lost 6 bases and 0 bases, there was a span of 9 bases. CDR3 amino acids: CSVGSSSGANVLTF. CDR3 coding DNA: TGCAGCGTCGGGTCCTCCTCTGGGGCCAACGTCCTGACTTTC. Together with reference TRBV29-1 and TRBJ2-6, the CDR3 gives the full variable domain: SAVISQKPSRDICQRGTSLTIQCQVDSQVTMMFWYRQQPGQSLTLIATANQGSEATYESGFVIDKFPISRPNLTFSTLTVSNMSPEDSSIYLCSVGSSSGANVLTFGAGSRLTVL.

This clonotype appeared a few times. The genes are TRBV9 and TRBJ2-3, with a weak D call TRBD2 (6 bases). CDR3 size: 15 residues. V was trimmed by 0 bases and J by 3 bases, leaving 11 bases between them. The germline gives CDR1 SGDLS, CDR2 YYNGEE. CDR3 sequence (DNA): TGTGCCAGCAGCGTAGAGTGGGGGAGGACAGATACGCAGTATTTT. Protein product: CASSVEWGRTDTQYF.

The rearrangement uses TRBV12-3 or TRBV12-4 and TRBJ1-2; a possible D gene is TRBD1 (6 bases). Trimming pared 5 bases from V and 7 bases from J, leaving 11 bases between. The CDR3 loop spans 12 amino acids. In nucleotides, the CDR3 is TGTGCCAGCAGTCGTTACAGGGTTGGCTACACCTTC. Translated, it gives CASSRYRVGYTF.

This chain links TRBV7-6 with TRBJ2-4, with D possibly matching TRBD1 (6 bases). The CDR3 runs to 14 residues. CDR1 SGHVS and CDR2 FNYEAQ come from the germline V gene. The germline V and J ends were trimmed by 3 bases and 6 bases, with 12 bases remaining between them. CDR3 sequence (DNA): TGTGCCAGCAGCTTTCCGGACAGAGGAAACATTCAGTACTTC. Encoded protein: CASSFPDRGNIQYF.

The chain joins TRBV20-1 to TRBJ2-4; D not certain. The DNA end favors TRBJ2-7, so the J call may be wrong. This CDR3 region has 15 residues. Germline-derived CDR1 and CDR2 are DFQATT and SNEGSKA (reference sequence). This CDR3 reads CSARGNGALLDEQYF. The CDR3 DNA sequence: TGCAGTGCTAGGGGTAATGGCGCTCTCCTGGACGAGCAGTACTTC.

The V call is TRBV7-8, the J call TRBJ2-7; TRBD2 might be the D (7 bases). The germline CDR1 and CDR2 sequences are SGHVS and FQNEAQ. V lost 4 bases and J 0 bases, leaving 19 bases between the germline ends. CDR3 length: 17 residues. The CDR3 sequence: CASSSGGHLYVSYEQYF. In DNA, the CDR3 is TGTGCCAGCAGCTCGGGGGGACACCTCTATGTCTCCTACGAGCAGTACTTC.

This clonotype has more than one count but fewer than ten. V usage is TRBV6-6 and J usage is TRBJ1-1; D possibly corresponds to TRBD1 (6 bases). The CDR3 is 14 residues long. The V gene's germline CDR1 is MNHNY and CDR2 SVGAGI (reference sequence). V was trimmed by 1 base and J by 1 base, leaving 7 bases between them. The CDR3 nucleotides are TGTGCCAGCAGTTACTTACAGGGGAACACTGAAGCTTTCTTT. This sequence encodes CASSYLQGNTEAFF.

This clonotype was counted only a few times. The chain is built from TRBV12-3 or TRBV12-4 and TRBJ2-5; D not certain. Trimming took 0 bases from V and 7 from J, leaving 6 bases between them. The CDR3 covers 12 residues. The CDR3 DNA follows: TGTGCCAGCAGTTTAGCCCGAGGGACCCAGTACTTC. It translates to CASSLARGTQYF.

The chain links TRBV4-1 to TRBJ2-6; 8 nucleotides line up with TRBD1. The CDR3 runs to 20 residues. The germline CDR1 and CDR2 sequences are MGHRA and YSYEKL. V gave up 6 bases and J gave up 2 bases; unmatched junction bases: 18. CDR3 in DNA: TGCGCCAGCAGAGCAAAGGACAGGGCTTCTCTCTGCGCTGGGGCCAACGTCCTGACTTTC. This translates into CASRAKDRASLCAGANVLTF.

This clonotype was seen a handful of times. The genes are TRBV6-5 and TRBJ1-4; 9 bases fit TRBD1. Trimming cost V 5 bases and J 6 bases; bases outside gene matches: 7. CDR3 length: 15 residues. From germline, CDR1 is MNHEY and CDR2 SVGAGI. Written as DNA, the CDR3 is TGTGCCAGCAGTCCCGGGACAGGGCTGGATGAAAAACTGTTTTTT. Translation: CASSPGTGLDEKLFF.

This chain joins TRBV10-3 and TRBJ2-1, with TRBD1 matching over 10 bases. The CDR3 covers 15 residues. Germline CDR1 reads ENHRY; CDR2 reads SYGVKD. Unmatched junction bases numbered 7, after V lost 7 bases and J lost 4 bases. The CDR3 sequence is CAINSGTGVYNEQFF. CDR3 DNA sequence: TGTGCCATCAACTCCGGGACAGGGGTTTACAATGAGCAGTTCTTC.

The chain uses TRBV7-9 and TRBJ1-1, with D perhaps matching TRBD1 (6 bases). V was trimmed by 11 bases and J by 10 bases, leaving 17 bases between them. CDR3 size: 11 residues. Germline values: CDR1 SEHNR, CDR2 FQNEAQ (reference sequence). The CDR3 bases are TGTGCCGGGCGCGGGGGCGCGGGAGCTTTCTTT. This gives the protein CAGRGGAGAFF.

The chain carries TRBV6-2 or TRBV6-3 and TRBJ2-7; 10 nucleotides line up with TRBD2. This CDR3 contains 14 residues. Germline assignment: CDR1 MNHEY and CDR2 SVGEGT. With 6 bases clipped from V and 5 bases from J, the junction kept 7 bases outside the gene matches. Written as DNA, the CDR3 is TGTGCCAGCAGGGGTCTAGCGGGGGTAAACGAGCAGTACTTC. This codes for CASRGLAGVNEQYF.

Comment on this clonotype: One end of the junction varies from germline; a read error may be responsible. The chain combines TRBV7-2 with TRBJ1-4, with 7 bases fitting TRBD1. CDR3 length equals 15 residues. Germline V gene data show CDR1 as SGHTA and CDR2 as FQGNSA. As DNA, the CDR3 is TGTGCCAGCAGCATAGCCTCGGACAGGAATGAAAAACTGTTTTTT. Translated: CASSIASDRNEKLFF. Full variable domain (rest looked up from reference TRBV7-2 and TRBJ1-4): GAGVSQSPSNKVTEKGKDVELRCDPISGHTALYWYRQSLGQGLEFLIYFQGNSAPDKSGLPSDRFSAERTGGSVSTLTIQRTQQEDSAVYLCASSIASDRNEKLFFGSGTQLSVL.

The chain combines TRBV20-1 with TRBJ1-5; D is possibly TRBD1 (5 bases). The CDR3 contains 13 residues. Germline CDR1 reads DFQATT; CDR2 reads SNEGSKA (reference sequence). The V end was cut by 4 bases, the J end by 7 bases, with 14 bases between. The CDR3 here is CSATGAGMQPQHF. The CDR3 DNA reads TGCAGTGCTACCGGGGCAGGGATGCAGCCCCAGCATTTT.